This T cell receptor (beta chain) was sequenced during a study of T cells expressing NK-cell markers. Germline CDR1 and CDR2: SQVTM and ANQGSEA. The CDR3 covers 12 residues. With respect to this clonotype: Its antigen is unidentified.

UMIs were included in TCR beta cDNA generated by 5'RACE template switching. One entry per CDR3 protein, without DNA, is what TCRdb gives after re-calling the 5' RACE reads. This sample's table reports about 260,000 distinct CDR3 sequences. General study findings and limits: For a handful of donors, the dominant NKG2C+ clonotypes made up 1.0-7.0% of their CD8+ T cells.

The sequenced sample was blood T cells: a sorted CD56 or NKG2C T cell subset, CD4+ or CD8+ T cells, or bulk PBMC T cells (not recorded which). This chain links TRBV29-1 with TRBJ1-2. The sequence was obtained from a woman aged 18-70 years in good health. CDR3 residues: CSVERTNYGYTF.